A single TCR beta chain is shown here with its context. What antigen it recognizes has not been identified. The sample holds no much larger clone one base away, and base qualities are not on file. The donors were healthy, HIV-negative adults with no recently reported acute infections or vaccinations. Every donor was a Caucasian adult residing in Nashville, Tennessee, USA. For unsorted samples, about 90 million PBMCs were counted and genomic DNA was extracted with the QIAamp DNA Blood Mini kit. After blood collection by leukapheresis, PBMCs were isolated using Ficoll-Histopaque density gradient centrifugation and then cryopreserved in the vapor phase of liquid nitrogen. This sample is part of a study of shared clonotypes between healthy human individuals (dated by TCRdb to 2019 to 2021). Turning to the overall study: The cohort comprised two women and a few men aged 18 to 49 years. To estimate repertoire size and how much clonotype sharing occurs between individuals, the study deeply sequenced the blood TCR repertoires of about 5 healthy adults. To increase sequencing depth and limit assay-specific biases, different laboratories used diverse techniques to prepare libraries and sequence TCR repertoires. Between about 0.94 and 8.9 billion PBMCs per donor were obtained by leukapheresis.

TCR CDR3 regions were amplified from genomic DNA by multiplex PCR using the deep immunoSEQ assay. Extracted genomic DNA from each cell subset was distributed evenly across all wells of several immunoSEQ 96-well plates, and each plate was treated as a replicate. For unsorted PBMC, approximately 310 ng genomic DNA, equal to 25,000 to 35,000 T cell genomes, was loaded into each replicate PCR. Ten immunoSEQ deep assay plates were used to sequence unsorted PBMC genomic DNA. Purified libraries were quantified with a Qubit 3.0 fluorometer, sized on a Bioanalyzer 2100, and re-quantified with the KAPA Library Quantification kit. Each immunoSEQ 96-well plate was sequenced on its own single-read 150-cycle Illumina NextSeq 550 flow cell. From the authors' description of their analysis: Because the immunoSEQ output included only junctional sequences and no quality scores, the filtering could not be the same as the filtering used for full-length reads. To assign V/J genes and CDR3, sequences were annotated against IMGT germline references using PyIR, a Python wrapper for IgBLAST v1.9. Any read was removed if the V/J assignment was weak (E-value above 1e-6), the CDR3 was missing, or the read contained stop codons, out-of-frame junctions, or ambiguous translated residues. V3J clonotypes were defined by identical inferred V gene, J gene, and CDR3 amino acid sequence. To compute the percentage overlap between repertoires, the number of shared unique clonotypes was divided by the size of the smaller repertoire. Richness of each repertoire was evaluated using RTK rarefaction, the Chao1 estimator, and Recon v2.1 estimates of unobserved clonotypes. TCRdb limited this immuneACCESS table to in-frame rearrangements with V and J called. A share of clones is missing; checked studies link under half to unresolved V genes, and the rest is unexplained. That table supplies the V and J calls and clone size; D and trimming were determined from the DNA. For this sample there are nearly 500,000 clones; around 78% appear just once. 13% of the sample goes to the ten largest clones.

CDR1 and CDR2 were assigned from the germline V gene as SGHRS and YFSETQ. Deletion took 4 bases off V and 5 bases off J, with a span of 12 bases between the germline ends. The CDR3 contains 13 residues, cysteine and phenylalanine counted. Just CDR3 DNA is preserved here, 39 bases in frame from base 1. Overall study results and their limits: Pairwise subsampling led to the expectation that sequencing depth would affect the degree of clonotype sharing among donors. The small number of donors limited the genetic and exposure-history diversity represented. Sampling was restricted to blood, and TCR repertoires in tissue are likely to differ from TCR repertoires in blood.

Material for sequencing was PBMCs. The V gene is TRBV5-1 and the J gene is TRBJ2-5; D gene: possibly TRBD1, on 7 matching bases. The receptor was isolated from a woman between 35 and 50 years old in good health. Some clones in this sample may be carry-over from other donors' samples. The DNA reads as follows: TGCGCCAGCAGCCCCTCAGGGGGGGAGACCCAGTACTTC. It translates to CASSPSGGETQYF. The reference TRBV5-1 and TRBJ2-5 proteins fill in what lies around the CDR3, so the full variable domain reads KAGVTQTPRYLIKTRGQQVTLSCSPISGHRSVSWYQQTPGQGLQFLFEYFSETQRNKGNFPGRFSGRQFSNSRSEMNVSTLELGDSALYLCASSPSGGETQYFGPGTRLLVL.